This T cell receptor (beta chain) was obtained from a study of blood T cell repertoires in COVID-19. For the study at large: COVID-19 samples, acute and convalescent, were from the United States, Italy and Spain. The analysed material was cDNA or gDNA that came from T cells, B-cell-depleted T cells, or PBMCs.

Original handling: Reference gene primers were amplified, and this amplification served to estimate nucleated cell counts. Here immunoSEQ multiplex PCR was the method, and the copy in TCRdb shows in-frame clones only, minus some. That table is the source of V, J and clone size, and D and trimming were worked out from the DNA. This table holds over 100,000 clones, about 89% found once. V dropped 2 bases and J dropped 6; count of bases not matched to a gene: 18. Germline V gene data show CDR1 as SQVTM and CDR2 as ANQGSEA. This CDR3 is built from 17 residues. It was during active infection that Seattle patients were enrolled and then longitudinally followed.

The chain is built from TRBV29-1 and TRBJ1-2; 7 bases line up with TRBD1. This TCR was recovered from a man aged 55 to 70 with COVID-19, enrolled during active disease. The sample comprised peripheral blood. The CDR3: CSVEPLLTGPIVNGYTF. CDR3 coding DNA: TGCAGCGTTGAACCACTCCTGACAGGGCCGATAGTAAATGGCTACACCTTC.